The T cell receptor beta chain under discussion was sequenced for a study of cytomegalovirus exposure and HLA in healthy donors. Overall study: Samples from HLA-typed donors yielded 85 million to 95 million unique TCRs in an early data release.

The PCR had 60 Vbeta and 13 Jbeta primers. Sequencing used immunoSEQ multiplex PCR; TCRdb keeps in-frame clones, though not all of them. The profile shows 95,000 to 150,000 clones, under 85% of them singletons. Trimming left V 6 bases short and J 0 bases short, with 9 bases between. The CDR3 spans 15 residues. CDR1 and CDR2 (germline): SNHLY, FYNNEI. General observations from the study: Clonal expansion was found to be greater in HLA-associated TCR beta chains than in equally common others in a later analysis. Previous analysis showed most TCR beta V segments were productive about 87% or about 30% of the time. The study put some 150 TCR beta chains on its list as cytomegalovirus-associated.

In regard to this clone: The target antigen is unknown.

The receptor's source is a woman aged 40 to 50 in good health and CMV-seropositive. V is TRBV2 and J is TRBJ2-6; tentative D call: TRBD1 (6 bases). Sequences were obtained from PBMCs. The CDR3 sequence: CASSPGDSGANVLTF. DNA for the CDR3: TGTGCCAGCAGCCCAGGGGACTCTGGGGCCAACGTCCTGACTTTC.